These 12 T cell receptor beta chains share one sample of origin, sequenced in a study of blood T cell repertoires in COVID-19. Sequenced by immunoSEQ multiplex PCR; TCRdb stores in-frame clones only, minus some. Found here are around 68,000 clones, 85% to 90% of them singletons; the top ten hold 2.5% to 3%. The sequencing input was peripheral blood. These receptors were obtained from a man older than 75 with acute or convalescent COVID-19.

This clone came up once. The CDR3 is CAWSMKGQDGYTF. As DNA, the CDR3 is TGTGCCTGGAGTATGAAGGGGCAAGATGGCTACACCTTC. V and J are TRBV30 and TRBJ1-2, with D perhaps TRBD1 (5 bases). CDR1 is GTSNPN and CDR2 is SVGIG in the germline V gene (reference sequence). V shed 2 bases and J shed 6 bases, with 13 bases lying between them. The CDR3 extends over 13 amino acids. The full variable domain, with the rest looked up from reference TRBV30 and TRBJ1-2, is SQTIHQWPATLVQPVGSPLSLECTVEGTSNPNLYWYRQAAGRGLQLLFYSVGIGQISSEVPQNLSASRPQDRQFILSSKKLLLSDSGFYLCAWSMKGQDGYTFGSGTRLTVV.

This chain uses TRBV3-1 (or the pseudogene TRBV3-2) with TRBJ2-5; 11 nucleotides agree with TRBD2. The CDR3 extends over 16 amino acids. CDR1 and CDR2 from the germline V gene are LGHDT and YNNKEL (reference sequence). V gave up 4 bases and J gave up 4 bases; unmatched junction bases: 8. This chain's CDR3 is CASSPTSGRRSETQYF. For the CDR3, the DNA is TGTGCCAGCAGCCCCACTAGCGGGAGACGGTCAGAGACCCAGTACTTC.

This CDR3 reads CASSGPRLAGLQETQYF. CDR3 in DNA: TGTGCCAGCAGCGGACCCCGACTAGCGGGCCTTCAAGAGACCCAGTACTTC. The rearrangement joins TRBV9 to TRBJ2-5, with 10 nucleotides matching TRBD2. Per the germline V gene, CDR1 is SGDLS and CDR2 is YYNGEE. This CDR3 has 17 residues. With V trimmed by 3 bases and J by 2 bases, 10 bases remained unmatched.

The gene calls are TRBV10-3 and TRBJ2-3; D is ambiguous. The CDR3 contains 13 residues. CDR1 ENHRY and CDR2 SYGVKD come from the germline V gene. V was pared by 6 bases and J by 6 bases, with 13 bases between. The CDR3 coding sequence is TGTGCCATCAGAGTTATGAGTGGTGATACGCAGTATTTT. Protein sequence: CAIRVMSGDTQYF.

This rearrangement joins TRBV7-2 to TRBJ2-6, with D possibly being TRBD1 (6 bases). CDR1 is SGHTA and CDR2 is FQGNSA in the germline V gene. The V end lost 2 bases, the J end lost 2 bases, and 7 bases lay between the germline ends. The CDR3 length is 15 residues. In DNA form, the CDR3 reads TGTGCCAGCAGCTTATCAGGGGCTGGGGCCAACGTCCTGACTTTC. It codes for CASSLSGAGANVLTF.

The CDR3 region has the DNA TGTGCCAGCAGCGTAGCAGCGGACAGATATAATTCACCCCTCCACTTT. As protein: CASSVAADRYNSPLHF. V usage is TRBV9 and J usage is TRBJ1-6; tentative D call: TRBD1 (6 bases). Germline CDR1 and CDR2: SGDLS and YYNGEE. There are 16 residues in the CDR3. V shed 0 bases and J shed 4 bases, with 11 bases lying between them. The variable domain in full, with the rest retrieved from reference TRBV9 and TRBJ1-6, is DSGVTQTPKHLITATGQRVTLRCSPRSGDLSVYWYQQSLDQGLQFLIQYYNGEERAKGNILERFSAQQFPDLHSELNLSSLELGDSALYFCASSVAADRYNSPLHFGNGTRLTVT.

The V gene is TRBV15, the J gene TRBJ2-7, with a possible D match to TRBD2 (6 bases). The V end lost 7 bases, the J end lost 2 bases, and 12 bases lay between the germline ends. The CDR3 spans 13 residues. Germline lookup yields CDR1 LNHNV and CDR2 YYDKDF (reference sequence). The CDR3 DNA sequence: TGTGCCACCAAAGATGGCGGGACCTACGAGCAGTACTTC. It encodes CATKDGGTYEQYF.

The V and J genes are TRBV5-1 and TRBJ2-6; D might be TRBD1 (6 bases). This CDR3 has 17 amino acids. Looked up from germline, CDR1 is SGHRS and CDR2 is YFSETQ. V shed 5 bases and J shed 2 bases, with 17 bases lying between them. The CDR3 nucleotides are TGCGCCAGCAGTTTTACCACAGGGCAGGCTGGGGCCAACGTCCTGACTTTC. This translates into CASSFTTGQAGANVLTF.

This clone was seen a single time. The J gene is TRBJ2-5, the V gene TRBV24-1, with D possibly TRBD2 on 5 matching bases. V lost 6 bases to trimming and J lost 5 bases, with 6 bases between them. The CDR3 totals 11 residues. Germline CDR1 and CDR2: KGHDR and SFDVKD. The CDR3 spells CATSSGETQYF. The CDR3 region has the DNA TGTGCCACCAGTTCGGGGGAGACCCAGTACTTC.

This chain uses TRBV9 with TRBJ1-1; tentatively, D is TRBD1 (6 bases). V was clipped by 3 bases and J by 11 bases, with 20 bases between them. Germline V gives CDR1 SGDLS, CDR2 YYNGEE. This CDR3 has 14 residues. The CDR3 DNA reads TGTGCCAGCAGCGCCCTACGGGGGGCTCGGGAGGCTTTCTTT. Protein sequence: CASSALRGAREAFF.

The rearrangement uses TRBV4-2 and TRBJ2-7; 13 bases map to TRBD2. With V trimmed by 3 bases and J by 1 base, 3 bases remained unmatched. Germline CDR1 LGHNA, CDR2 YNFKEQ. The length of the CDR3 is 16 residues. As DNA, the CDR3 is TGTGCCAGCAGCCAGGCACTAGCGGGAGGGTCCTACGAGCAGTACTTC. Its protein product is CASSQALAGGSYEQYF.

V and J are TRBV15 and TRBJ2-3; D is unclear. Germline V lookup: CDR1 LNHNV, CDR2 YYDKDF (reference sequence). V was shortened by 7 bases and J by 0 bases, with 8 bases between the two germline ends. The CDR3 covers 13 residues. CDR3 DNA sequence: TGTGCCACCAATGACGGGAGCACAGATACGCAGTATTTT. This gives the protein CATNDGSTDTQYF. The full variable domain, with the rest looked up from reference TRBV15 and TRBJ2-3, is DAMVIQNPRYQVTQFGKPVTLSCSQTLNHNVMYWYQQKSSQAPKLLFHYYDKDFNNEADTPDNFQSRRPNTSFCFLDIRSPGLGDTAMYLCATNDGSTDTQYFGPGTRLTVL.